This entry describes one T cell receptor (beta chain). What antigen it recognizes has not been identified. Nothing much larger sits one base from this clone, and base qualities are not available. These data originate in a study of cytomegalovirus exposure and HLA in healthy donors (dated by TCRdb to the late 2010s). About the full investigation: According to an earlier analysis of around 600 of the donors, 150 million to 200 million T cells yielded 100 million or so unique TCR beta sequences and about 300 Gb of sequence data. A handful of DR-DQ haplotypes were handled as single units for association and clustering because linkage in the cohort was strong. Roughly 300 gigabases of sequencing data and some 85 million unique TCR sequences were included in an early release covering several hundred HLA-typed donors. Donor age, sex, ethnicity and CMV serostatus were collected together with the repertoire data. A later genetic analysis took genome-wide SNP genotypes for about 55% of the roughly 700 donors and used that subset as a discovery cohort. Every repertoire in the discovery cohort had been generated on one and the same sequencing platform. Typing coverage differed by locus: A, B, C, DRB1 and DQB1 were typed in about 629-640 donors, DQA1 in 522, DPA1 in some 600, and DPB1 in approximately 450. The T cell repertoires of some 700 subjects were profiled by immunosequencing and related to cytomegalovirus serostatus. Among some 410 genotyped donors of the cohort, an average of approximately 240,000 unique TCR beta nucleotide sequences were sequenced per donor, roughly 18% of them non-productive. The study was designed to test whether signatures of past pathogen exposure could be identified by cataloging public T cell receptors. To predict cytomegalovirus infection status, the study combined high-throughput TCR immunosequencing, statistical association of individual TCRs with disease status, and machine learning. Rather than using new phenotypic data, the later analysis identified candidate immune exposures from TCR beta sequences and from how often those sequences occurred across donors. Among the roughly 400 genotyped donors, roughly 80% belonged to the genetic ancestry cluster associated with self-reported Caucasian donors. A later analysis re-analyzed previously published TCR beta repertoires from 550 to 700 donors and added high-resolution HLA genotyping to study TCR occurrence patterns. Along with the approximately 650-subject first cohort, a separate validation cohort of more than 90 different subjects was used. Class I and class II HLA loci were covered by the typing at four-digit resolution. An earlier analysis of approximately 630 of the donors applied high-throughput TCR beta sequencing to assess whether each TCR beta V gene segment acted as functional or pseudogenic. General findings and caveats noted by the study authors: It was suggested by the authors that the approach could potentially be generalized to other disease states and immunological phenotypes. In the study, around 150 TCR beta chains were listed as associated with cytomegalovirus. Because counts were too low, seventeen rarely observed V segments, including chromosome 9 orphons, were excluded from the earlier analysis of 587 of the donors. In a later analysis, TCR association rates were found to vary across HLA loci, with the most associated TCRs seen for DRB1 alleles and the fewest for HLA-C alleles. A further reported finding was that TCR beta sequences accurately predicted the HLA-A and HLA-B alleles for most subjects in the first cohort. In vitro tests confirmed that a few of the cytomegalovirus-associated TCR beta chains recognize cytomegalovirus antigens. The classifier was reported to diagnose cytomegalovirus status with high specificity and sensitivity in both the original and validation cohorts. The only immune exposure information available for the cohort was CMV serostatus. According to a later genetic analysis, donors in an Asian-associated ancestry cluster had fewer N-insertions in productive TCRs than the approximately 630-donor mean. The presence/absence analyses assumed that sequencing depth was roughly uniform across donors, and that assumption may not be true. Because HLA typing was unavailable for some donors at each locus, only the typed subset was used in association tests. Only TCR beta chains were sequenced in this cohort, and the absence of alpha or paired-chain data limited detectable features. Specific HLA alleles were associated with roughly 17,000 TCR beta sequences at a false discovery rate of 0.05 in a later analysis. An earlier analysis of around 600 of the donors showed that most TCR beta V segments appeared in productive rearrangements either about 87% or about 30% of the time, which broadly matched IMGT annotations. Some IMGT-functional V segments, including TRBV6-2 and TRBV6-3, could not be told apart with the 87-base-pair reads, so those segments were excluded. Most TCR sequences were observed very rarely across donors, whereas some public TCRs were present in many individuals. In a later analysis, HLA-associated TCR beta chains were found to be more clonally expanded and to have lower generation probabilities than equally common non-associated chains. Correlated functional status among segregating V segments might be attributable to linkage disequilibrium, but an unknown experimental factor could not be ruled out. According to a later analysis, most CMV-associated TCR beta chains appeared to be HLA-restricted, and the HLA associations seemed to be driven largely by CMV exposure. When HLA alleles, especially DR and DQ, strongly co-occurred, TCR associations were difficult to assign to individual alleles. Several of the top co-occurrence clusters appeared to be linked to parvovirus B19, influenza, CMV and Epstein-Barr virus, according to a later analysis. V-gene and J-gene trimming of TCR beta chains was associated with a missense DCLRE1C variant in a later genetic analysis, and the association was replicated in an independent cohort. A cluster of highly shared sequence variants was judged likely to be a technical artifact of the sequencing pipeline.

Library creation used the immunoSEQ multiplex PCR assay. For the multiplex PCR, a mixture combining 60 forward primers for TCR Vbeta segments and 13 reverse primers for TCR Jbeta segments was used. The CDR3 region of rearranged TCR beta genes was amplified from genomic DNA with a multiplex PCR assay. The amplified TCR beta libraries were sequenced on the Illumina HiSeq System as 87-base-pair reads. In the source study's methods: Across the 640 or so repertoires, a later analysis counted 78 million or so unique TCR beta chains, some 11 million of which were shared by at least two donors. A nearest-neighbor algorithm error-corrected the raw reads and collapsed the reads into unique sequences, merging closely related sequences to remove PCR and sequencing errors. Alignment of CDR3 sequences to IMGT reference sequences was used to assign V, D and J gene segments. Each retained sequence needed at least a six-nucleotide match to both a V gene segment and a J gene segment. A rearrangement counted as productive if the CDR3 had no stop codons and remained in frame with V and J, and every other rearrangement counted as non-productive. Following IMGT convention, CDR3 was defined as the stretch from the second conserved V-encoded cysteine up to the conserved J-encoded phenylalanine. The earlier analysis of some 540 of the donors excluded any sequence lacking an unambiguous match to a single V gene segment. In an earlier analysis of about 590 of the donors, a V segment was called functional when productive rearrangements were above 56.7%, and segregating when the standard deviation between donors exceeded 5%. A statistical classification framework was built to diagnose cytomegalovirus status from the catalog of TCR beta chain sequences. In a later analysis, TCR nucleotide sequences were compared against IMGT/GENE-DB human TR gene sequences so that V and J genes could be assigned. Using the TCRdist pipeline, a later analysis assigned CDR3 sequences along with most-parsimonious VDJ recombination scenarios. In a later analysis, every TCR beta chain was defined by the combination of its CDR3 amino acid sequence and its V-gene family, and reads without a unique V-gene family were dropped. To address suspected cross-contamination and a sequencing artifact, a later analysis removed some 620 highly shared, low-generation-probability nucleotide sequences. For each public chain, a later analysis derived a clonal expansion index from normalized ranks of inferred template counts within each repertoire. A later analysis computed generation probabilities with a VDJ recombination model fitted to out-of-frame rearrangements, and checked the results against IGoR. In a later analysis, TCR-TCR, TCR-HLA and TCR-CMV co-occurrence was scored with hypergeometric tests, and a repertoire-size bias correction was applied to TCR pairs. In a later analysis, false discovery rates were estimated by permuting HLA or CMV assignments 20 times. In a later analysis, co-occurring TCRs were grouped using DBSCAN, with TCRdist sequence similarity added in when clustering inside HLA-allele-positive subsets. Repertoires with fewer than 30,000 or more than 120,000 public chains, plus five repertoires with anomalous nucleotide sharing, were excluded from co-occurrence clustering. TCRdb limited this immuneACCESS table to in-frame rearrangements with V and J called. A share of clones is missing; checked studies link under half to unresolved V genes, and the rest is unexplained. V and J calls and clone size are copied from that table; D and trimming were computed from the DNA. This sample lists approximately 140,000 clones; approximately 76% were detected once. 1.5% to 2% of the sample is taken by the ten largest.

Here V drops 1 base and J drops 4 bases, and the junction holds 5 bases not matched to any gene. Taken from cysteine to phenylalanine, the CDR3 has 15 residues. This entry keeps only the CDR3 DNA: 45 bases, framed from base 1. From the germline V gene (reference sequence), CDR1 is SEHNR and CDR2 is FQNEAQ. In total, roughly 710 healthy bone marrow donors made up the cohort. At the time of sampling, all cohort members were nominally healthy, though unrecorded immune exposures were likely present. The donor was CMV seronegative and belonged to the group of around 400 seronegative cohort members. A peripheral blood sample was provided by each donor, and peripheral blood mononuclear cells were used for TCR beta sequencing. The Qiagen DNeasy Blood Extraction Kit was used to extract genomic DNA from the blood cell samples.

The sequence joins TRBV7-9 to TRBJ2-7, with TRBD1 matching 9 junction bases. The sequenced sample consisted of PBMCs. The receptor was derived from a man aged 35-49 years in good health and CMV-seronegative. CDR3 sequence: CASSLGTGVWYEQYF. The sequenced DNA: TGTGCCAGCAGCTTAGGGACAGGGGTTTGGTACGAGCAGTACTTC.